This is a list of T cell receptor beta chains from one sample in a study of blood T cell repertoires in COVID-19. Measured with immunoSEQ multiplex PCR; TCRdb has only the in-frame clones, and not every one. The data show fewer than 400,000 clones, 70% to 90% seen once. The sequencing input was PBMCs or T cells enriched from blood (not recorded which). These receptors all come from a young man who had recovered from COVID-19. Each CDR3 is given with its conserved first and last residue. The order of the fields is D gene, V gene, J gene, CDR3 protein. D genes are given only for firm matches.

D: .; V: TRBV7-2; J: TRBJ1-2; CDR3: CASSSSRDIGYGYTF
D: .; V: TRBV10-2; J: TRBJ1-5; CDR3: CASSLTGPYSNQPQHF
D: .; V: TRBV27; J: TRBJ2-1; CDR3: CASSDRDIIYNEQFF
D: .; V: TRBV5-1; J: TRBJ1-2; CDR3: CASSPRGGDPGGYTF
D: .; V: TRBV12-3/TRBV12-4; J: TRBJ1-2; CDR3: CASSTLDTGYTF
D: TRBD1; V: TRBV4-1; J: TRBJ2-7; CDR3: CASSPQQGFSYEQYF
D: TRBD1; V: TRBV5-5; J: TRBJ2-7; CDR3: CASSLLPQGGYEQYF
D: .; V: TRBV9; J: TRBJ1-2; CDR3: CASSVGGGSYGYTF
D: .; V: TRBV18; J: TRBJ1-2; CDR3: CASSPDRDYGYTF
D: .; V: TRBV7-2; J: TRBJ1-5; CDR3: CASSERVSQPQHF
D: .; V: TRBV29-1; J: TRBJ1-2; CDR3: CSVEGLLAYGYTF
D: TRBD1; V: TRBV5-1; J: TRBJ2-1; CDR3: CASSLDGTGVHNEQFF
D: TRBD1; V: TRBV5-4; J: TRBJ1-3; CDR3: CASSSQGYSGNTIYF
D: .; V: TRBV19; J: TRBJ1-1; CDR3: CASSIRRRNTEAFF
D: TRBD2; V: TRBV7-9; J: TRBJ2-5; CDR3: CASSPTSGGLETQYF
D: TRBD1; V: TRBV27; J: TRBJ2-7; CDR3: CASSLEQGAGEQYF
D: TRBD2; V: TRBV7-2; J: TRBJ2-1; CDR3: CASSSREGNYNEQFF
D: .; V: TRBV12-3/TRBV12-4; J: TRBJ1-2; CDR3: CASSGISGYTF
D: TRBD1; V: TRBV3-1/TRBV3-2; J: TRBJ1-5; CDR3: CASSQGAGGAAQHF
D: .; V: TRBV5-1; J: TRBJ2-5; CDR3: CAIVKGRGETQYF
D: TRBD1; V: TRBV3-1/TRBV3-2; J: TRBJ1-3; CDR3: CASSQSGTGYGNTIYF
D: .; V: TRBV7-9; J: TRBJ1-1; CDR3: CASSLAGWGRPSTEAFF
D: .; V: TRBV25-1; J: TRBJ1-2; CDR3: CASSVTANYGYTF
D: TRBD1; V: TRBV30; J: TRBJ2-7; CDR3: CAWNRGPYEQYF
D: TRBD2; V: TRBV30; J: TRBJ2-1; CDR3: CAWGAGGSSYNEQFF
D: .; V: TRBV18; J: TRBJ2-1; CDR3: CASPDSNNEQFF
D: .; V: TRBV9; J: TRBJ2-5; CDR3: CASSVQAKETQYF
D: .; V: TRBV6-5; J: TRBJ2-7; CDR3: CASSSFNEQYF
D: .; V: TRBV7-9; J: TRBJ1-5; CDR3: CASSLEGVGQPQHF
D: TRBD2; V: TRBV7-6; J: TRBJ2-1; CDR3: CASSARTSGGGSYNEQFF
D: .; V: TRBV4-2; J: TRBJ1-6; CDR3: CASSQQGSVNSPLHF
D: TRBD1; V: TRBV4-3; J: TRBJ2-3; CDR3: CASSHGTGDADTQYF
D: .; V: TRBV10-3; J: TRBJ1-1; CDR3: CAIRKASGQGGSDWQSAFF
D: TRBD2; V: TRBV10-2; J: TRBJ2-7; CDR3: CASSGGGFIYEQYF
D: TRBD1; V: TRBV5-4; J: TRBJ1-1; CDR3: CASSFGQGGTEAFF
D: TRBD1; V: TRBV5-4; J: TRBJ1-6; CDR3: CASSAGTGLVSDSPLHF
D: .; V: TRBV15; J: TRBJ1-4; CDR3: CATSRGPGVGEKLFF
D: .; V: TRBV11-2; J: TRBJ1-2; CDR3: CASRQTLTYGYTF
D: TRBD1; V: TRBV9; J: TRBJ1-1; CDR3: CASSPRLGTGVNTEAFF
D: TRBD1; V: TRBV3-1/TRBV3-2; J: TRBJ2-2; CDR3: CASSLSYRGRPGELFF
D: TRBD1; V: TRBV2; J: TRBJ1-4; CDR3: CASIGQGSATNEKLFF
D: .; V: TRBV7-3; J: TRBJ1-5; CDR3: CASSLWQNQPQHF
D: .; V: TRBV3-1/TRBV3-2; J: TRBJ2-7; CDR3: CASQQGVYEQYF
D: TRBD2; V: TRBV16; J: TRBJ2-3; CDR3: CASSPTGAGGPLEDTQYF
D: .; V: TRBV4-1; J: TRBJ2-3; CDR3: CASSRGRVLADTQYF
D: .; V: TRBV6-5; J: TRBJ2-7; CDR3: CASSNPGLGNYEQYF
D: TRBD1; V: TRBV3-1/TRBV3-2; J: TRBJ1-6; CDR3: CASSTGQAGNSPLHF
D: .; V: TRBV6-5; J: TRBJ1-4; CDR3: CASSRNRDEKLFF
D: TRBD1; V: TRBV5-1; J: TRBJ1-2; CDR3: CASSLTGTAGDGYTF
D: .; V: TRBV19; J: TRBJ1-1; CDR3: CASSIQGTSTEAFF
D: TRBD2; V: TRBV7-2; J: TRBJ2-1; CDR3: CASSHSSGPSSSYNEQFF
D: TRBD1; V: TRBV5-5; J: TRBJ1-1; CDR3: CASSWGTGPNGEAFF